Described below is a single T cell receptor (beta chain) sequence and its context. Antigen unknown. TCRdb's copy holds only in-frame clones and misses some; the assay was immunoSEQ multiplex PCR. The repertoire consists of over 70,000 clones, with approximately 88% occurring once and the leading ten covering less than 25%. The germline V gene has CDR1 LGHNA and CDR2 YSLEER. The CDR3 extends over 12 amino acids. Trimming took 0 bases from V and 12 from J, leaving 9 bases between them. No patient escaped relapse after autologous stem cell transplantation, and brentuximab vedotin exposure varied. The sample originates from a study of PD-1 blockade in classical Hodgkin lymphoma. Regarding the study as a whole: Partial responders and progressors had significantly lower baseline TCR diversity. At baseline, newly diagnosed patients reportedly showed less TCR diversity than healthy donors. Differences between repertoires have undefined causes, possibly disease activity or prior therapy. CD4+ but not CD8+ TCR diversity rose significantly by C4D1.

Here the sequenced sample was peripheral blood mononuclear cells (PBMCs), taken at baseline. The rearrangement links TRBV4-3 to TRBJ2-1, with unresolved D. This TCR was sampled from a human donor with classical Hodgkin lymphoma. This CDR3 is CASSQDWERQFF. The CDR3 DNA follows: TGCGCCAGCAGCCAAGATTGGGAAAGGCAGTTCTTC.